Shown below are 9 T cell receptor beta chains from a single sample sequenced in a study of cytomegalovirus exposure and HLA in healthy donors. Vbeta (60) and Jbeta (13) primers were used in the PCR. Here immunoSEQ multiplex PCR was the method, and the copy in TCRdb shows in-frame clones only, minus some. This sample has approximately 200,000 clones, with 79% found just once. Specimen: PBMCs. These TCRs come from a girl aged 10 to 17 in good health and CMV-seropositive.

The CDR3 is CASSPDSAYDTEAFF. The CDR3 nucleotides read TGTGCCAGCAGCCCGGACAGCGCCTACGACACTGAAGCTTTCTTT. The chain uses TRBV7-2 and TRBJ1-1; a possible D gene is TRBD1 (6 bases). CDR3 length: 15 residues. The germline V gene has CDR1 SGHTA and CDR2 FQGNSA. V lost 5 bases and J lost 3, with 16 bases in between. The complete variable domain, with remaining parts taken from reference TRBV7-2 and TRBJ1-1, reads GAGVSQSPSNKVTEKGKDVELRCDPISGHTALYWYRQSLGQGLEFLIYFQGNSAPDKSGLPSDRFSAERTGGSVSTLTIQRTQQEDSAVYLCASSPDSAYDTEAFFGQGTRLTVV.

CDR3 region: CASSSTDRVEQYF. The CDR3 DNA sequence: TGTGCCAGCAGCTCCACGGACAGGGTCGAGCAGTACTTC. The chain uses TRBV6-1 and TRBJ2-7, with 8 bases lining up with TRBD1. With 6 bases clipped from V and 6 bases from J, the junction kept 7 bases outside the gene matches. The CDR3 is made up of 13 amino acids. CDR1 and CDR2 from the germline V gene are MNHNS and SASEGT.

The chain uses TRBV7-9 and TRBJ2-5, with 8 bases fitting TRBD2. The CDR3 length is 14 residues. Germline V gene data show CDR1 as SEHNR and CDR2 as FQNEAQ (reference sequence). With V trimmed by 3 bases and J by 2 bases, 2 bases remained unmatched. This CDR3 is CASSLPGGQETQYF. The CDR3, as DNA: TGTGCCAGCAGCTTGCCGGGGGGGCAAGAGACCCAGTACTTC.

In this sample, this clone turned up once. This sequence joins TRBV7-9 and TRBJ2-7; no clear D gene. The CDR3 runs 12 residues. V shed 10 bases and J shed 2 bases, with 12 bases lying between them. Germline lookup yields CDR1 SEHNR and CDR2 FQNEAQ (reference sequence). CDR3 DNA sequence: TGTGCCACCCGCACGGTTCCCTACGAGCAGTACTTC. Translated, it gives CATRTVPYEQYF.

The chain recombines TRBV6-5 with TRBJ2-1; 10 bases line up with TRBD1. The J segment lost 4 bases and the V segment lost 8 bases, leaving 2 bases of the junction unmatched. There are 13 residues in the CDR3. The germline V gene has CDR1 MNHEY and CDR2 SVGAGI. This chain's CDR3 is CASGTGEYNEQFF. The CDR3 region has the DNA TGTGCCAGCGGGACAGGGGAATACAATGAGCAGTTCTTC.

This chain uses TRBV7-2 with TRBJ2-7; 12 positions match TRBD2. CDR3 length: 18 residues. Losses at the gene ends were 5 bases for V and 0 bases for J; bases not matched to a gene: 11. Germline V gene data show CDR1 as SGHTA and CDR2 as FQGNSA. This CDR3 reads CASSKRTSGDLFSYEQYF. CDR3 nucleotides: TGTGCCAGCAGCAAACGGACTAGCGGGGACCTGTTCTCCTACGAGCAGTACTTC.

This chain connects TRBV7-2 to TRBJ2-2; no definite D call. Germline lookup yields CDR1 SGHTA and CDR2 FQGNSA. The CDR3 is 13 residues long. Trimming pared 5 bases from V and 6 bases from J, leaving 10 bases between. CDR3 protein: CASSQTRPGELFF. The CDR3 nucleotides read TGTGCCAGCAGCCAAACTCGTCCCGGGGAGCTGTTTTTT.

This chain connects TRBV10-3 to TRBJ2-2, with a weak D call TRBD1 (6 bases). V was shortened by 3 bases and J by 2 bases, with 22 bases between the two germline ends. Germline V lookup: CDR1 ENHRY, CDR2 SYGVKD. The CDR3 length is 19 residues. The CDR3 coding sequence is TGTGCCATCAGTGATAGGCCAGGGGCCCATCAAGCAAACACCGGGGAGCTGTTTTTT. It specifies CAISDRPGAHQANTGELFF.

CDR3 nucleotide sequence: TGTGCCAGCAGTTACTTCGGGGGGCAGGGCTATGGCTACACCTTC. This translates into CASSYFGGQGYGYTF. This chain uses TRBV6-5 with TRBJ1-2; possible D gene TRBD1, 6 bases. The CDR3 is made up of 15 amino acids. Germline lookup yields CDR1 MNHEY and CDR2 SVGAGI. Trimming shortened V by 1 base and J by 4 bases, and 13 bases separated the two germline ends.